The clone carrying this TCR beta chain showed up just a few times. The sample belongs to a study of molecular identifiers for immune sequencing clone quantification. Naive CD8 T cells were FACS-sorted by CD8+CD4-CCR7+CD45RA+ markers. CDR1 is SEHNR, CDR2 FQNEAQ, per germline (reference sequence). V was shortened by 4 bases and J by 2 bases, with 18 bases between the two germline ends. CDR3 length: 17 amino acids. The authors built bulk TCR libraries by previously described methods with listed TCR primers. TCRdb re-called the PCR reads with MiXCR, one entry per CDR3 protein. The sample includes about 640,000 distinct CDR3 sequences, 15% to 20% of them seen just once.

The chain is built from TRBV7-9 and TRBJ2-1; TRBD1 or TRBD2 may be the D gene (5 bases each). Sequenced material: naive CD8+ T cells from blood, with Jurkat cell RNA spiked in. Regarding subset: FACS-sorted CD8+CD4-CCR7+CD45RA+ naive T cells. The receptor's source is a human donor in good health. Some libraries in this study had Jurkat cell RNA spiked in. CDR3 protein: CASSSRKDWGAYNEQFF. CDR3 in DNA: TGTGCCAGCAGCTCTCGCAAGGACTGGGGCGCCTACAATGAGCAGTTCTTC.